This T cell receptor (beta chain) emerged from a study of CD8+ T cells in alopecia areata (dated by TCRdb to between 2018 and 2020). Looking at the study overall: Treated patients were enrolled in an open-label pilot trial of oral tofacitinib, 5 to 10 mg twice daily, for moderate-to-severe alopecia areata. Tofacitinib was given for 6 to 18 months, followed by 6 months of follow-up off drug to assess delayed response and recurrence. The SALT score, which quantifies the percentage of affected scalp surface area, was used to measure disease severity in treated patients. The study used high-throughput TCRbeta sequencing to examine T cell clonal expansion in alopecia areata, in both the C3H/HeJ mouse model and human patients. Scalp tissue and sorted CD4+ and CD8+ peripheral blood T cells from patchy and totalis/universalis alopecia areata patients and from healthy controls were covered by human TCRbeta sequencing. Biopsies were taken from tofacitinib-treated patients at baseline and again at 4 and 24 weeks into treatment, and several of those patients also had a later scalp biopsy. Clonality in the scalp was compared among normal scalp (n=4), patchy alopecia areata scalp (n=8), and alopecia totalis/universalis scalp (n=8). RNA was extracted with the PAXgene miRNA kit for fixed scalp, the miRNeasy kit for PBMCs, and the RNeasy kit for mouse skin. TCRbeta CDR3 regions were amplified by immunoSEQ multiplex PCR using 35 Vbeta forward and 13 Jbeta reverse primers.

This sample's time point label indicates: about four weeks on oral tofacitinib. The treatment or condition label for this specimen denotes: oral pan-JAK inhibitor, 5-10 mg twice daily. From alopecia areata patients, peripheral blood was collected along with lesional scalp punch biopsies. After PBMCs were isolated by density centrifugation and stained for CD3, CD4 and CD8, a FACSAria was used to sort CD4+ and CD8+ T cells. Study-wide conclusions, independent of this receptor: Scalp clonality and the number of expanded CD8+ clones among the top 100 scalp clones were significantly decreased by tofacitinib. Resident alphabeta T cells in normal human skin are also sequenced, complicating scalp TCR repertoire analysis, unlike mouse skin dominated by gammadelta T cells. Because the treated cohort was small and included a single nonresponder, larger studies are needed to assess links between baseline CD8+ expansion and response. Compared with normal scalp, lesional scalp, particularly in alopecia totalis/universalis, had higher clonality and more expanded CD8+ clones, which suggests antigenic drive. Many expanded lesional clones persisted in scalp and blood during tofacitinib treatment, which may partly explain relapse after stopping treatment. Shared TCR sequences between patients were less evident than in mice, which may be partly attributable to HLA diversity in the patient population.

Library preparation used the immunoSEQ multiplex PCR assay. To provide template for TCR sequencing, every sample had RNA extracted and reverse transcribed into cDNA. First-strand cDNA was synthesized with SuperScript III using a 2:1 mix of oligo-dT and random hexamers. Amplification bias was assessed with a synthetic immune receptor repertoire, and residual bias was removed computationally. In the original analysis: Raw reads were preprocessed to remove errors, and CDR3 was defined according to IMGT conventions as the region from the conserved cysteine to phenylalanine. Clonality was computed by normalizing Shannon entropy by log2 of the number of productive unique TCRs and subtracting the result from 1. Whether each scalp clone was CD4 or CD8 was inferred by checking scalp TCRbeta sequences against the CD4 and CD8 repertoires from sorted blood. In its TCRdb copy, this immuneACCESS table keeps in-frame sequences only and misses some clones. Where compared with another copy, unresolved V genes explain less than half of these, and the others have no known cause. The V and J calls and clone size come from that table; D and trimming were worked out from the DNA. The sample has about 160,000 clones on record, just over 65% of them singletons. The top ten clonotypes cover approximately 0.91% of the sample.

About this clone: Its cognate antigen has yet to be identified. Per-base quality was not reported, and no clone a single base away is much larger than it.

The clonotype was recovered from a human donor with alopecia areata. The material sequenced was CD4+ T cells sorted from blood, taken at week 4, from a patient treated with tofacitinib.

At the DNA level, the sequence is TGTGCCACCAGCAGAGTTCAGGGACGGGACACTGAAGCTTTCTTT. It is translated as CATSRVQGRDTEAFF. The sequence links TRBV15 to TRBJ1-1; a tentative D match to TRBD1 spans 5 bases. As encoded in the germline V gene (reference sequence), CDR1 is LNHNV while CDR2 is YYDKDF. Cut back by 1 base and 3 bases, the V and J ends lie 12 bases apart. From cysteine to phenylalanine, the CDR3 is 15 amino acids long. The entry retains the CDR3 DNA only, 45 bases that are in frame from base 1.